This is a list of T cell receptor beta chains from one sample in a study of blood T cell repertoires in COVID-19. Sequencing was performed with immunoSEQ multiplex PCR; in TCRdb, only in-frame clones are kept and a portion is missing. The sample contains about 140,000 clones, 70% to 85% of which appear only once. The sequenced material came from peripheral blood. The receptors were gathered from a human donor in a cohort sampled during active COVID-19. CDR3s include the opening cysteine and the closing phenylalanine or tryptophan. A D gene is named only where the DNA matches it firmly. The listing skips clone size in some rows; elsewhere it reads once, few, many or a size class.

D	V	size	J	DNA	CDR3
NA	TRBV18	NA	TRBJ1-4	TGTGCCAGCTCAGTTCTGGGGGCCGGTGAAAAACTGTTTTTT	CASSVLGAGEKLFF
TRBD2	TRBV3-1/TRBV3-2	NA	TRBJ2-1	TGTGCCAGCAGCCAAGGGTTAGCGGGGGACTCCTACAATGAGCAGTTCTTC	CASSQGLAGDSYNEQFF
NA	TRBV5-1	NA	TRBJ1-4	TGCGCCAGCACTCCGTCAAGGGCAGGGGTTGGTGAAAAACTGTTTTTT	CASTPSRAGVGEKLFF
NA	TRBV15	NA	TRBJ2-2	TGTGCCACCAGCAGATTACAGGGTGGCACCGGGGAGCTGTTTTTT	CATSRLQGGTGELFF
TRBD1	TRBV7-2	NA	TRBJ1-2	TGTGCCAGCAGCTTCCGGACAGGGTCCTATGGCTACACCTTC	CASSFRTGSYGYTF
NA	TRBV9	NA	TRBJ2-7	TGTGCCAGCAGCCCGCGGGGAGCTAGCTCCTACGAGCAGTACTTC	CASSPRGASSYEQYF
TRBD1	TRBV2	NA	TRBJ2-7	TGTGCCAGCAGCCTTGATACAGGGGGCCTCGAGCAGTACTTC	CASSLDTGGLEQYF
TRBD1	TRBV6-5	NA	TRBJ2-5	TGTGCCAGCAGTATGGGACAGAACCAAGAGACCCAGTACTTC	CASSMGQNQETQYF
NA	TRBV5-4	NA	TRBJ1-1	TGTGCCAGCAGCATTGACAGTATGAACACTGAAGCTTTCTTT	CASSIDSMNTEAFF
TRBD1	TRBV5-1	NA	TRBJ2-5	TGCGCCAGCAGTACCCTGGACAGGGGGCAGGAGACCCAGTACTTC	CASSTLDRGQETQYF
NA	TRBV4-3	few	TRBJ2-3	TGCGCCAGCAGCCAAGACCCTGGGACTCGTTCCACAGATACGCAGTATTTT	CASSQDPGTRSTDTQYF
TRBD2	TRBV29-1	NA	TRBJ2-5	TGCAGCGAACCCAGCGGGGGGACAGAGGGCGACGAGACCCAGTACTTC	CSEPSGGTEGDETQYF
NA	TRBV5-1	NA	TRBJ2-2	TGCGCCAGCAGCTTGGCCCTACAGCGGGCCGGGGAGCTGTTTTTT	CASSLALQRAGELFF
NA	TRBV7-3	NA	TRBJ2-3	TGTGCCAGCAGCTTAAGCGAGGGCACAGATACGCAGTATTTT	CASSLSEGTDTQYF
NA	TRBV12-5	NA	TRBJ1-5	TGTGCTAGTGTCCCCAGGGGTAGTAATCAGCCCCAGCATTTT	CASVPRGSNQPQHF
TRBD1	TRBV7-3	once	TRBJ2-2	TGTGCCAGCAGCAACAGGGGGAACACCGGGGAGCTGTTTTTT	CASSNRGNTGELFF
NA	TRBV18	NA	TRBJ2-7	TGTGCCAGCTCACCACCGGGGGCCCCTGAAGAGCAGTACTTC	CASSPPGAPEEQYF
TRBD1	TRBV7-2	once	TRBJ2-5	TGTGCCAGCAGCTTAGGGGACAGAATTCAAGAGACCCAGTACTTC	CASSLGDRIQETQYF
NA	TRBV28	NA	TRBJ2-2	TGTGCCAGCAGTTTAGGATTGAACAGAGATTTCACCGGGGAGCTGTTTTTT	CASSLGLNRDFTGELFF
NA	TRBV19	NA	TRBJ2-5	TGTGCCAGTAGTACCCTCGGGGGTGACCAAGAGACCCAGTACTTC	CASSTLGGDQETQYF
TRBD1	TRBV6-1	NA	TRBJ2-1	TGTGCCAGCAGTGAAGACCCTGCGACAGGGGGACGCGCCACCTACAATGAGCAGTTCTTC	CASSEDPATGGRATYNEQFF
NA	TRBV9	NA	TRBJ2-3	TGTGCCAGCAGCGTAGTGGCCGGGACAGATACGCAGTATTTT	CASSVVAGTDTQYF
NA	TRBV5-1	once	TRBJ1-4	TGCGCCAGCAGCTTGGAAGGACTGATGCCCGGCACGACTAATGAAAAACTGTTTTTT	CASSLEGLMPGTTNEKLFF
TRBD2	TRBV3-1/TRBV3-2	NA	TRBJ2-5	TGTGCCAGCAGCCAAGGATCAGCGGGGGGGCGGGAGACCCAGTACTTC	CASSQGSAGGRETQYF
TRBD1	TRBV6-2/TRBV6-3	NA	TRBJ1-5	TGTGCCAGCAGTTCGACAGGGACCAATCAGCCCCAGCATTTT	CASSSTGTNQPQHF
NA	TRBV28	NA	TRBJ1-6	TGTGCCAGCAGCCGGACAGCACAGAATTCACCCCTCCACTTT	CASSRTAQNSPLHF
NA	TRBV7-9	once	TRBJ1-1	TGTGCCAGCAGCGTCACAGATCTCTTTGAAGCTTTCTTT	CASSVTDLFEAFF
TRBD2	TRBV7-2	NA	TRBJ2-5	TGTGCCAGCGCCGGGGGGGCCCCACAAGAGACCCAGTACTTC	CASAGGAPQETQYF